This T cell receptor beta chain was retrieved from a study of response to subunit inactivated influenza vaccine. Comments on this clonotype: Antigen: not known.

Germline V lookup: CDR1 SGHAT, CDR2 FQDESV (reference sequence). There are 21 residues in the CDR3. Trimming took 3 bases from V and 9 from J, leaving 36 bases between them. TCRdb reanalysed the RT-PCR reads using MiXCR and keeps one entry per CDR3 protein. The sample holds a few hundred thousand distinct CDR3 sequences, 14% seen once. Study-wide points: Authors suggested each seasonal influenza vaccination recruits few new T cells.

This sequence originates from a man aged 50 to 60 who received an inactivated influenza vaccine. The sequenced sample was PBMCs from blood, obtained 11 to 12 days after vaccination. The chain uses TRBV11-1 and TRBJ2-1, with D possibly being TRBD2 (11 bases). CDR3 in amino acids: CASSFSGKTGGLRLAGSEQFF. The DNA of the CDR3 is TGTGCCAGCAGCTTTTCGGGAAAGACAGGGGGCTTGAGACTAGCGGGATCTGAGCAGTTCTTC.